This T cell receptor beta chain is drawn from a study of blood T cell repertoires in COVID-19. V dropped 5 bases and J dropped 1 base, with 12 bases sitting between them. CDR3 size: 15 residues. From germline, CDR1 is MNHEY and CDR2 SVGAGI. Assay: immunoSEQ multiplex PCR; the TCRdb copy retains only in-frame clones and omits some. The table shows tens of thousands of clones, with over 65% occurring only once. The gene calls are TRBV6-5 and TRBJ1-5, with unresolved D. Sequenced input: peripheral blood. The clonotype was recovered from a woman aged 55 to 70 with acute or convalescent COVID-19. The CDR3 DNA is TGTGCCAGCAGTAGAGTGGGAGGAAGCAATCAGCCCCAGCATTTT. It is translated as CASSRVGGSNQPQHF.